This record looks at one TCR beta chain sequence and its context. The antigen is unknown. Germline loops: CDR1 LNHNV, CDR2 YYDKDF (reference sequence). This CDR3 is built from 17 residues. V lost 3 bases, J lost 3 bases, and 10 bases stayed unmatched. Repertoires were generated with immunoSEQ multiplex PCR, while TCRdb's copy carries only in-frame clones and drops some. The profile shows roughly 50,000 clones, approximately 90% of them singletons. These data belong to a study of OX40 agonist ivuxolimab in advanced cancers. At the level of the study: Patients took ivuxolimab, an agonistic anti-OX40 (CD134) antibody. A partial response was reached by three patients: one with hepatocellular carcinoma and two with cutaneous melanoma.

Study results and limitations: Compared with CD4+, CD8+ T cells on average had more expanded clones.

The rearrangement links TRBV15 to TRBJ2-5; 10 bases map to TRBD1. The clonotype comes from an adult with an advanced solid tumor such as melanoma, head and neck, liver or kidney cancer. The sequencing used CD4+ or CD8+ T cells sorted from blood, collected in a trial of the OX40 agonist ivuxolimab. The CDR3 sequence is CATSRSLPGQGEETQYF. The DNA of the CDR3 is TGTGCCACCAGCAGGTCCCTACCTGGACAGGGGGAAGAGACCCAGTACTTC.